The 25 T cell receptor beta chains presented below share a single source sample, sequenced in a study of immune evolution from preneoplasia to lung adenocarcinoma. Sequencing was performed with immunoSEQ multiplex PCR; in TCRdb, only in-frame clones are kept and a portion is missing. The sample lists under 9,500 clones, around 75% seen once, with around 8.8% in the top ten. The sequencing input was FFPE minimally invasive lung adenocarcinoma tissue. The source is a person between 65 and 80 years old with lung adenocarcinoma.

This chain's CDR3 is CASSQGGRQSSYNEQFF. The CDR3 DNA reads TGCGCCAGCAGCCAAGGCGGTCGGCAGAGCTCCTACAATGAGCAGTTCTTC. This chain links TRBV4-3 with TRBJ2-1; no clear D gene. Germline CDR1 reads LGHNA; CDR2 reads YSLEER. CDR3 length: 17 residues. V lost 1 base and J lost 0, with 13 bases in between.

The J gene is TRBJ2-3, the V gene TRBV4-3; D is ambiguous. This CDR3 is 14 amino acids long. Germline V gene sequence: CDR1 LGHNA, CDR2 YSLEER. Trimming shortened V by 0 bases and J by 1 base, and 5 bases separated the two germline ends. In nucleotides, the CDR3 is TGCGCCAGCAGCCAAGATGCGGGCACAGATACGCAGTATTTT. This codes for CASSQDAGTDTQYF.

The V gene is TRBV7-9, the J gene TRBJ2-5; TRBD2 matches 7 bases. From germline, CDR1 is SEHNR and CDR2 FQNEAQ (reference sequence). The CDR3 has 16 amino acids. After removal of 5 bases from V and 5 bases from J, the junction contained 14 bases not matched to a gene. The CDR3 reads CASSTKTGRERETQYF. CDR3 DNA: TGTGCCAGCAGCACAAAAACGGGGAGGGAAAGGGAGACCCAGTACTTC. The whole variable domain, remainder taken from reference TRBV7-9 and TRBJ2-5, is DTGVSQNPRHKITKRGQNVTFRCDPISEHNRLYWYRQTLGQGPEFLTYFQNEAQLEKSRLLSDRFSAERPKGSFSTLEIQRTEQGDSAMYLCASSTKTGRERETQYFGPGTRLLVL.

The chain has TRBV6-1 and TRBJ1-1; perhaps TRBD1 as D (6 bases). CDR1 MNHNS and CDR2 SASEGT come from the germline V gene. V lost 4 bases, J lost 4 bases, and 13 bases lay in between. The CDR3 covers 14 residues. CDR3 nucleotide sequence: TGTGCCAGCAGTGCGACAGGAAGGGGCACTGAAGCTTTCTTT. Its translation: CASSATGRGTEAFF.

The rearrangement links TRBV6-6 to TRBJ2-3; D is tentatively TRBD1 or TRBD2 (5 bases each). This CDR3 has 13 residues. The V gene lost 6 bases and the J gene lost 5 bases, with 12 bases spanning the gap. The V gene's germline CDR1 is MNHNY and CDR2 SVGAGI (reference sequence). CDR3 sequence (DNA): TGTGCCAGCAGCGACAGCGGAAAAGATACGCAGTATTTT. Its protein is CASSDSGKDTQYF.

V gene TRBV6-6 combines with J gene TRBJ2-7; 8 bases map to TRBD1. The germline V gene has CDR1 MNHNY and CDR2 SVGAGI (reference sequence). CDR3 length equals 16 residues. With V trimmed by 2 bases and J by 6 bases, 12 bases remained unmatched. The CDR3 coding sequence is TGTGCCAGCAGTTACCCTCCTTGGACAGGGCAGGGCGAGCAGTACTTC. The encoded protein is CASSYPPWTGQGEQYF.

The genes are TRBV27 and TRBJ2-1, with 9 bases identical to TRBD2. The trim removed 10 bases at V and 3 bases at J, leaving 13 bases unmatched. Looked up from germline, CDR1 is MNHEY and CDR2 is SMNVEV (reference sequence). The length of the CDR3 is 16 residues. The CDR3 bases are TGTGCCAACGGCCGATTAGCGGGAGCATTCTACAATGAGCAGTTCTTC. The encoded protein is CANGRLAGAFYNEQFF.

The J gene is TRBJ2-3, the V gene TRBV6-5, with D perhaps TRBD1 (5 bases). Germline lookup yields CDR1 MNHEY and CDR2 SVGAGI. V shed 4 bases and J shed 3 bases, with 14 bases lying between them. This CDR3 contains 15 residues. CDR3 sequence reads: CASSSSGRLTDTQYF. In DNA, the CDR3 is TGTGCCAGCAGTTCCTCAGGGCGGTTAACAGATACGCAGTATTTT.

The V and J genes are TRBV9 and TRBJ2-3; 8 bases fit TRBD2. The CDR3 runs to 18 residues. Trimming at V came to 4 bases and at J to 1 base, leaving 14 bases not matched to a gene. From germline, CDR1 is SGDLS and CDR2 YYNGEE. The CDR3 coding sequence is TGTGCCAGCAGCCCCCCGCGGGAGGATCCCTCCCGCACAGATACGCAGTATTTT. Translation gives CASSPPREDPSRTDTQYF.

CDR3 bases: TGTGCCAGCAGCTTAGCCCAGGTCCGGAGGGGATCCTACGAGCAGTACTTC. Protein product: CASSLAQVRRGSYEQYF. The chain uses TRBV7-2 and TRBJ2-7; D might be TRBD2 (6 bases). CDR1 SGHTA and CDR2 FQGNSA come from the germline V gene. The CDR3 runs 17 residues. Trimming took off 0 bases at V and 1 base at J, with 16 bases between the two ends.

This chain links TRBV7-9 with TRBJ2-5; TRBD2 matches at 7 bases. V was pared by 5 bases and J by 4 bases, with 4 bases of the junction left unmatched. The germline CDR1 and CDR2 sequences are SEHNR and FQNEAQ (reference sequence). The CDR3 contains 13 residues. CDR3 bases: TGTGCCAGCAGCAATGGGAGGGGAGAGACCCAGTACTTC. As protein: CASSNGRGETQYF.

The table lists this clone with a few counts. This chain joins TRBV28 and TRBJ2-5; TRBD2 aligns across 8 bases. The germline V gene has CDR1 MDHEN and CDR2 SYDVKM. V dropped 8 bases and J dropped 4; count of bases not matched to a gene: 3. The CDR3 sequence is 12 residues long. CDR3 in amino acids: CASGTSSETQYF. CDR3 bases: TGTGCCAGCGGGACTAGTTCAGAGACCCAGTACTTC.

This sequence joins TRBV28 and TRBJ2-7, with 13 nucleotides matching TRBD2. V dropped 6 bases and J dropped 2; count of bases not matched to a gene: 4. Germline V CDR1 and CDR2: MDHEN, SYDVKM. The CDR3 covers 15 residues. DNA for the CDR3: TGTGCCAGCAGACACGGACTAGCGGGAGCCTACGAGCAGTACTTC. As protein: CASRHGLAGAYEQYF.

In this sample, this clone turned up a few times. The chain links TRBV29-1 to TRBJ2-3; 7 bases map to TRBD1. Trimming removed 3 bases from V and 4 bases from J; junction bases left unmatched: 1. The CDR3 consists of 12 residues. Germline V lookup: CDR1 SQVTM, CDR2 ANQGSEA. The CDR3: CSVDQGADTQYF. CDR3 DNA: TGCAGCGTTGATCAGGGGGCAGATACGCAGTATTTT.

The genes are TRBV7-9 and TRBJ1-5; D gene uncertain. The CDR3 totals 12 residues. The germline V and J ends were trimmed by 3 bases and 3 bases, with 3 bases remaining between them. Germline CDR1 reads SEHNR; CDR2 reads FQNEAQ (reference sequence). CDR3 coding DNA: TGTGCCAGCAGCTTTTCCAATCAGCCCCAGCATTTT. Protein product: CASSFSNQPQHF.

This clone has just a few counts. The J gene is TRBJ2-5, the V gene TRBV6-5, with D perhaps TRBD2 (6 bases). Germline V CDR1 and CDR2: MNHEY, SVGAGI. CDR3 length: 13 residues. Deletions cut 6 bases from V and 3 bases from J, with 11 bases between. CDR3 in DNA: TGTGCCAGCAGACTTCTAGCGAAAGAGACCCAGTACTTC. This codes for CASRLLAKETQYF.

The V and J genes are TRBV25-1 and TRBJ1-5, with D perhaps TRBD1 (5 bases). Trimming took 2 bases from V and 13 from J, leaving 12 bases between them. The CDR3 runs to 12 residues. Germline values: CDR1 MGHDK, CDR2 SYGVNS. CDR3 coding DNA: TGTGCCAGCAGTGAAATGGTAGGGGAGCAGCATTTT. Its translation is CASSEMVGEQHF.

CDR3 nucleotide sequence: TGTGCCAGCAGCAATAATCAGGGGTTCTTAGATGAGCAGTTCTTC. Its protein product is CASSNNQGFLDEQFF. The J gene is TRBJ2-1, the V gene TRBV7-2, with D perhaps TRBD1 (6 bases). V gave up 5 bases and J gave up 8 bases, with 19 bases separating them. The CDR3 spans 15 residues. Germline V CDR1 and CDR2: SGHTA, FQGNSA.

The rearrangement joins TRBV18 to TRBJ2-5; D unresolved. Germline V gene lookup returns CDR1 KGHSH and CDR2 LQKENI. The CDR3 is 14 residues long. V dropped 8 bases and J dropped 0 bases, with 13 bases sitting between them. The DNA of the CDR3 is TGTGCCAGCGCCCTCCGGATGTACCAAGAGACCCAGTACTTC. Translated, it gives CASALRMYQETQYF.

V and J are TRBV4-1 and TRBJ1-1, with D tentatively TRBD1 (5 bases). Germline values: CDR1 MGHRA, CDR2 YSYEKL. V lost 0 bases and J 5 bases, leaving 13 bases between the germline ends. The CDR3 has 15 residues. Here the CDR3 DNA reads TGCGCCAGCAGCCAAGATTGGCCGACAGTTACTGAAGCTTTCTTT. Translating it yields CASSQDWPTVTEAFF.

The chain joins TRBV19 to TRBJ2-5; 9 positions match TRBD2. CDR1 and CDR2 from the germline V gene are LNHDA and SQIVND (reference sequence). This CDR3 is 14 amino acids long. The V segment lost 6 bases and the J segment 5 bases; nucleotides outside the gene matches: 7. For the CDR3, the DNA is TGTGCCAGTAGCGCGGGAGGGTCCGGGGAGACCCAGTACTTC. This translates into CASSAGGSGETQYF.

CDR3 residues: CASTPGRGYEQYF. CDR3 sequence (DNA): TGTGCCAGTACTCCGGGCAGGGGCTACGAGCAGTACTTC. V gene TRBV19 combines with J gene TRBJ2-7; perhaps TRBD1 as D (6 bases). The CDR3 runs 13 residues. V was clipped by 7 bases and J by 3 bases, with 13 bases between them. The V gene's germline CDR1 is LNHDA and CDR2 SQIVND (reference sequence).

V and J are TRBV9 and TRBJ2-7; D is uncertain. Between the trimmed V and J ends, which lost 0 bases and 0 bases, there was a span of 4 bases. Germline CDR1 and CDR2: SGDLS and YYNGEE. The CDR3 consists of 13 residues. CDR3 sequence (DNA): TGTGCCAGCAGCGTAGGAGCCTCCTACGAGCAGTACTTC. Translating gives CASSVGASYEQYF.

This CDR3 is CASSQGVFEETQYF. CDR3 DNA: TGCGCCAGCAGCCAAGGGGTGTTCGAAGAGACCCAGTACTTC. V is TRBV4-3 and J is TRBJ2-5; D is uncertain. Germline loops: CDR1 LGHNA, CDR2 YSLEER. The CDR3 has 14 amino acids. V lost 1 base to trimming and J lost 3 bases, with 9 bases between them.

The chain combines TRBV5-1 with TRBJ1-2; tentatively, D is TRBD1 (5 bases). This CDR3 comprises 14 residues. CDR1 and CDR2 from the germline V gene are SGHRS and YFSETQ. Trimming pared 0 bases from V and 3 bases from J, leaving 9 bases between. DNA for the CDR3: TGCGCCAGCAGCTTGGACGGCAGGGACTATGGCTACACCTTC. Amino acids: CASSLDGRDYGYTF.